This TCR beta chain was profiled in a study of neurological immune-mediated disorders (dated by TCRdb to the late 2010s). In terms of the full investigation: Peripheral blood TCR-beta repertoires from HTLV-I-associated myelopathy (HAM/TSP) patients, multiple sclerosis patients and healthy controls were compared by UMI-based sequencing. Alongside PBMC samples, the set of some 98 TCR-beta libraries contained longitudinal samples, technical triplicates, and paired CD4+ and CD8+ T-cell subsets that had been sorted. The cohort included some 68 subjects: approximately 15 with HAM/TSP, around 34 with multiple sclerosis, and around 20 healthy controls. Paper-wide results and their limitations: The highest TCR clonal expansion was observed in HAM/TSP patients, whereas the lowest was observed in MS patients, even when compared with healthy controls. No identical CDR3 amino acid sequences were found to be shared among expanded clones across subjects, suggesting that TCR-beta repertoires were private in all groups.

Many counts were recorded for this clonotype. Its antigen is currently not known. No quality values exist for individual bases; no much larger clone is one base distant. cDNA was synthesized by template-switch 5'RACE using a primer with a 10-nucleotide random unique molecular identifier that tagged each TCR transcript. Every sequencing run yielded over 200 million TCR-beta sequences covering 15-18 subjects. The RNeasy kit was used to extract total RNA. TCR-beta VDJ regions were amplified with primers for the TCR constant region and the 5'RACE anchor, using the KAPA Real-time Library Amplification kit. Sample indexes and Illumina adaptors were added in a first PCR, and a second PCR then increased library yield. After purification with Ampure beads, the TCR product of roughly 650 bp was size-selected on a 2% E-gel SizeSelection system. Before pooling, library quality was checked on a Bioanalyzer, concentration was measured with Qubit, and libraries were quantified with the Kapa Library Quantification kit. Paired-end 2 x 150 bp sequencing of the libraries was performed on an Illumina HiSeq 2500. To increase sequence diversity, about 23-32% phiX was spiked into each library pool. On the study's bioinformatics: The UMI-based MiGEC pipeline processed quality-filtered reads and removed over 80% of raw TCR sequences during error correction. VDJ genes were aligned to IMGT germline references, and clonotypes were defined by unique CDR3 amino acid sequence plus V-J genes. Clonal expansion, Shannon diversity, and CDR3 relatedness (CalcPairwiseDistances, ClusterSamples) were evaluated with VDJtools, and phylogenetic trees were built with CLCbio workbench. Using coefficient-of-variation modelling across technical triplicates, the study counted a clone as expanded if it had at least 8 unique UMIs. TCRdb reprocessing: public reads trimmed at Q25 with fastp, clones called with MiXCR, in-frame beta chains kept. Rows with a matching CDR3 protein are joined into one entry that keeps the most common DNA and genes. TCRdb assigned the V and J calls; the authors' analysis was not used. The table for this sample lists about 41,000 distinct CDR3 sequences; roughly 15% of them were counted only once. Of the sample, roughly 3.6% is held by the ten largest clones.

Sorted-subset TCR libraries were prepared from around 1 million sorted CD4+ or CD8+ T cells. Peripheral blood underwent Ficoll-Hypaque density gradient centrifugation to isolate PBMCs, which were then cryopreserved in liquid nitrogen. Paired sorted CD4+ and CD8+ subsets came from healthy controls, HAM/TSP patients and MS patients. The CDR3, from cysteine to phenylalanine, totals 14 residues. The kept DNA is CDR3 alone, 42 bases in frame from the first base. The CDR1 and CDR2 encoded by the germline V gene (reference sequence) are LNHDA and SQIVND. V has 5 bases trimmed and J has 4 bases trimmed; junction bases matching no gene number 6.

Sequencing was done on a sample of CD4+ T cells from blood. The rearranged chain carries TRBV19 and TRBJ1-2, with 8 junctional bases fitting TRBD1. This sequence originates from an older woman with HTLV-1-associated myelopathy (HAM/TSP). Here is the DNA: TGTGCCAGTAGTGACAGGACAGGGAGCTATGGCTACACCTTC. Translation gives CASSDRTGSYGYTF.